This entry lists 8 T cell receptor beta chains sequenced from one sample in a study of control samples from healthy donors and cancer patients. The repertoire was sequenced with immunoSEQ multiplex PCR; TCRdb's copy has only in-frame clones and lacks some. The profile shows 130,000 to 150,000 clones, roughly nine tenths of them singletons. Material for sequencing was blood. These receptors came from a woman aged 25 to 39 in good health.

This chain connects TRBV30 to TRBJ2-2; D call uncertain. Per the germline V gene, CDR1 is GTSNPN and CDR2 is SVGIG (reference sequence). Trimming took off 0 bases at V and 6 bases at J, with 8 bases between the two ends. The CDR3 extends over 13 amino acids. The CDR3 sequence: CAWSVEEPGELFF. The CDR3 region has the DNA TGTGCCTGGAGTGTAGAGGAACCCGGGGAGCTGTTTTTT.

As DNA, the CDR3 is TGTGCCAGCAGCCGCGGGACAGGGGGGCGGGAGACCCAGTACTTC. Its protein is CASSRGTGGRETQYF. The chain carries TRBV5-6 and TRBJ2-5; 11 bases are shared with TRBD1. From germline, CDR1 is SGHDT and CDR2 YYEEEE. Trimming removed 4 bases from V and 5 bases from J; junction bases left unmatched: 7. CDR3 length: 15 residues.

The CDR3, as DNA: TGTGCCATCAGTGAGTTAGGTGATTCACCCCTCCACTTT. Translating gives CAISELGDSPLHF. The gene calls are TRBV10-3 and TRBJ1-6; D is uncertain. Germline CDR1 and CDR2: ENHRY and SYGVKD. The CDR3 loop spans 13 amino acids. Trimming removed 1 base from V and 8 bases from J, with 6 bases in between.

In this sample, this clone turned up a few times. CDR3 DNA: TGCAGCGTTGAAGTAGCAGGTTACAATGAGCAGTTCTTC. Its protein is CSVEVAGYNEQFF. The V call is TRBV29-1, the J call TRBJ2-1; D is uncertain. The CDR3 length is 13 residues. V dropped 1 base and J dropped 4 bases, with 8 bases sitting between them. Germline V CDR1 and CDR2: SQVTM, ANQGSEA.

The chain couples TRBV7-2 to TRBJ1-5; no firm D call. Trimming removed 2 bases at V and 9 bases at J, with 14 bases between. Per germline, CDR1 SGHTA and CDR2 FQGNSA. CDR3 length: 14 residues. CDR3 sequence: CASSLSGEAPPQHF. The CDR3 nucleotides are TGTGCCAGCAGCTTATCCGGGGAGGCGCCGCCCCAGCATTTT.

This chain joins TRBV5-5 and TRBJ1-1; no clear D gene. V lost 2 bases, J lost 3 bases, and 8 bases lay in between. Per the germline V gene, CDR1 is SGHKS and CDR2 is YYEKEE (reference sequence). CDR3 length: 13 amino acids. The CDR3 DNA sequence: TGTGCCAGCAGCTTCTTACGGCACACTGAAGCTTTCTTT. Encoded protein: CASSFLRHTEAFF.

The chain joins TRBV19 to TRBJ2-7; D remains ambiguous. The CDR3 has 16 amino acids. The V and J ends lost 1 base and 2 bases respectively, with 15 bases between them. Germline V lookup: CDR1 LNHDA, CDR2 SQIVND (reference sequence). Here the CDR3 reads CASSIVLLGGTYEQYF. The CDR3, as DNA: TGTGCCAGTAGTATAGTCCTTCTGGGCGGTACCTACGAGCAGTACTTC.

CDR3 protein: CSASYGGFRVTTEAFF. CDR3 coding DNA: TGCAGTGCTAGTTATGGGGGGTTTAGGGTGACCACTGAAGCTTTCTTT. V gene TRBV20-1 combines with J gene TRBJ1-1; tentatively, D is TRBD1 (5 bases). Germline CDR1 reads DFQATT; CDR2 reads SNEGSKA (reference sequence). This CDR3 has 16 residues. V lost 3 bases and J 4 bases, leaving 21 bases between the germline ends.